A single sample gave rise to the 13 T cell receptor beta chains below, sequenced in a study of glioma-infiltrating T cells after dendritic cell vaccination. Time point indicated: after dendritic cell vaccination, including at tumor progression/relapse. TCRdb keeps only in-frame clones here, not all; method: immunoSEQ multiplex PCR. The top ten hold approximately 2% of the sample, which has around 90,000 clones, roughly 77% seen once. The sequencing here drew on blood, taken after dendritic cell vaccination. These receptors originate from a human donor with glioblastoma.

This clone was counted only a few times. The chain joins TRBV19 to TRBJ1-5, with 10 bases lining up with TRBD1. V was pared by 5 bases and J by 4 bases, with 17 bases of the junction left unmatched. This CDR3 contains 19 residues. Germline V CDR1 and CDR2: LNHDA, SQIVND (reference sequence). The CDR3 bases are TGTGCCAGTAGTTCAGGACAGGGGGTAACAATGGGGCCAAATCAGCCCCAGCATTTT. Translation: CASSSGQGVTMGPNQPQHF.

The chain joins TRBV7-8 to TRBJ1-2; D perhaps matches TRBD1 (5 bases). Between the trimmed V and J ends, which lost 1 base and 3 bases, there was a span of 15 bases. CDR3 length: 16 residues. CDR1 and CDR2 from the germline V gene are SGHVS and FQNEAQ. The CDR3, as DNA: TGTGCCAGCAGCTTAGGCAGGGCCCGTGGCGACTATGGCTACACCTTC. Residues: CASSLGRARGDYGYTF.

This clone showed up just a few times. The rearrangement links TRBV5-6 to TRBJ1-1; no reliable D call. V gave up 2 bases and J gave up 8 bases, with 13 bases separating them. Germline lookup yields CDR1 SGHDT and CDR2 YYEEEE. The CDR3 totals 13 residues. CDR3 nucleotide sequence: TGTGCCAGCAGCTTAGAGGGTACAAGCGAAGCTTTCTTT. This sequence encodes CASSLEGTSEAFF.

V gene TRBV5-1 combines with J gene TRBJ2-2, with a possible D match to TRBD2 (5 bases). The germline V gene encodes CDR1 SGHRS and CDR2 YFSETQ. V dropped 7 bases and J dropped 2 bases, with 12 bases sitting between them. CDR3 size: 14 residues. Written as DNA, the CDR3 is TGCGCCAGCGTCGGGAACCCTAACACCGGGGAGCTGTTTTTT. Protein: CASVGNPNTGELFF.

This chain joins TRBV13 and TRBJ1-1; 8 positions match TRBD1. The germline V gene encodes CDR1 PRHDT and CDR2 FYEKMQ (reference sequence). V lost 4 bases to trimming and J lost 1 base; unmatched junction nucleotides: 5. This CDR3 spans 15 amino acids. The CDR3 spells CASSYDRGWNTEAFF. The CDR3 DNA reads TGTGCCAGCAGCTACGACAGGGGATGGAACACTGAAGCTTTCTTT.

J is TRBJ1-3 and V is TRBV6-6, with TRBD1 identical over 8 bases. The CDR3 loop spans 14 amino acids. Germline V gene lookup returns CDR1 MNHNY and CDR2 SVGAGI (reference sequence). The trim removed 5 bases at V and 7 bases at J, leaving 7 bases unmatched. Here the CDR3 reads CASSAPDRVNTIYF. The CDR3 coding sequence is TGTGCCAGCAGTGCTCCGGACAGGGTCAACACCATATATTTT.

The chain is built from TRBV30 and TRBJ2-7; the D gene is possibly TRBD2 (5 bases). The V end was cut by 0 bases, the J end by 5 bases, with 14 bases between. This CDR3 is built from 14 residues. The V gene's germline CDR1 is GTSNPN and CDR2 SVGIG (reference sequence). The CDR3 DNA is TGTGCCTGGAGTGTTAAGGGAGTGAGCAACGAGCAGTACGTC. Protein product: CAWSVKGVSNEQYV.

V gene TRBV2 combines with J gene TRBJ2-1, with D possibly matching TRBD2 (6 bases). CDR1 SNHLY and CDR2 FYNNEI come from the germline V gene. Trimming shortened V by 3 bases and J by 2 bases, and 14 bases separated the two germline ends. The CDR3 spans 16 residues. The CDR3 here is CASSDLWTITYNEQFF. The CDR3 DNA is TGTGCCAGCAGTGACCTCTGGACTATTACCTACAATGAGCAGTTCTTC.

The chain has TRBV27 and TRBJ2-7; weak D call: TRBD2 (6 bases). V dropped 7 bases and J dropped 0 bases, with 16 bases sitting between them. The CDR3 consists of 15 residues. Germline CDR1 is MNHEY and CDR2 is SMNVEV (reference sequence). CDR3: CASTSWEEPSYEQYF. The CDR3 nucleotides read TGTGCCAGCACCTCCTGGGAGGAGCCCTCCTACGAGCAGTACTTC.

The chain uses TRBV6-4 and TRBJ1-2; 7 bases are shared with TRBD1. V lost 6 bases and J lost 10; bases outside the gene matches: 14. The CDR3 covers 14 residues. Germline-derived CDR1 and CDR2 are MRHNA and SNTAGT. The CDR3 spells CASSVRQGSYDYTF. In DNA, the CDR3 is TGTGCCAGCAGCGTTAGACAGGGCTCTTACGACTACACCTTC.

The CDR3 spells CASHGEGEGYGYTF. CDR3 DNA: TGTGCCAGCCACGGGGAGGGGGAGGGCTATGGCTACACCTTC. The rearrangement links TRBV7-2 to TRBJ1-2; D possibly corresponds to TRBD1 (6 bases). This CDR3 is 14 amino acids long. Looked up from germline, CDR1 is SGHTA and CDR2 is FQGNSA. Deletions cut 8 bases from V and 4 bases from J, with 17 bases between.

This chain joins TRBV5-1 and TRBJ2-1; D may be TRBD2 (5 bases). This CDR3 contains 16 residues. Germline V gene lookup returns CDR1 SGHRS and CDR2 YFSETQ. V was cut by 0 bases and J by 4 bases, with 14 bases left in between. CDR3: CASSLESGSRYNEQFF. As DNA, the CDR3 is TGCGCCAGCAGCTTGGAATCGGGGAGTAGGTACAATGAGCAGTTCTTC.

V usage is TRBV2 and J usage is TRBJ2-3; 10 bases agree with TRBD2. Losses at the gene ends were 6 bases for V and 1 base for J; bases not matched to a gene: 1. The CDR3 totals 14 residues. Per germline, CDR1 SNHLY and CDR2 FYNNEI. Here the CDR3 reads CASRTSGRTDTQYF. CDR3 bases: TGTGCCAGCAGGACTAGCGGGCGCACAGATACGCAGTATTTT.